The TCR beta chain described here comes from a study of T cell repertoires in cytomegalovirus infection (dated by TCRdb to the late 2010s). Describing the broader study: Recently identified HLA-C-restricted CMV epitopes, whose presentation resists viral immunomodulation, were targeted by peptide stimulations together with well-studied HLA-B-restricted epitopes. The HLA type of each donor mattered for the analysis, because public TCR beta signatures pointed to carriage of CMV infection along with the matching HLA type.

The sequencing machine was an Illumina HiSeq 1500. TCRdb trimmed public reads at Q25 via fastp, called clones via MiXCR and kept in-frame beta chains. CDR3 protein sequences are deduplicated, and each keeps its most common genes and DNA. Recorded for this sample are some 480,000 distinct CDR3 sequences; around a third of them occurred a single time. The ten largest clonotypes hold roughly 17% of the sample. Relative to germline, V is 6 bases shorter and J is 0 bases shorter, with 10 bases between their ends. From its cysteine to its phenylalanine, the CDR3 spans 14 amino acids. CDR3 DNA only is kept here, 42 bases in frame from base 1. As encoded in the germline V gene, CDR1 is SGHVS while CDR2 is FQNEAQ. The paper as a whole reports these results and caveats: Cumulative frequency of public TCR beta family members discriminated carriers of CMV infection plus the relevant HLA type in this cohort and an independent approximately 370-donor cohort. The ex vivo response was dominated by HLA-C-restricted CMV-specific TCR beta clonotypes, which also provided the single most frequent clonotype in two of eight donors.

This clonotype has ten or more counts. Its antigen has not been determined. Base qualities are not provided; no much larger clone lies one nucleotide away. The treatment or condition label for this specimen denotes: in vitro stimulation with specific CMV peptide epitopes to enrich CMV-specific T cells. This clonotype was obtained from a human donor in good health (CMV status not recorded). Some clones in this sample may be carry-over from other donors' samples. Sequencing was performed on cultured PBMCs, taken from culture after CMV antigen stimulation. The rearrangement joined TRBV7-8 to TRBJ2-3; TRBD2 is a weak D gene call, 5 bases matching. The CDR3 protein sequence reads: CASRSGMSTDTQYF. The DNA sequence is given as TGTGCCAGCAGGTCGGGGATGAGCACAGATACGCAGTATTTT.